This TCR beta chain was sequenced for a study of blood T cell repertoires in COVID-19. Sequencing was performed with immunoSEQ multiplex PCR; in TCRdb, only in-frame clones are kept and a portion is missing. Among around 250,000 clones listed, about 90% were seen once. Trimming took 6 bases from V and 6 from J; bases not matched to a gene: 5. The length of the CDR3 is 14 residues. Germline values: CDR1 ENHRY, CDR2 SYGVKD. Sequenced sample: peripheral blood. The receptor's source is a woman in her seventies with COVID-19, enrolled during active disease. The chain has TRBV10-3 and TRBJ1-1; 12 bases are shared with TRBD1. The CDR3 DNA sequence: TGTGCCATCAGCCGGGGACAGGGGGCGTCTGAAGCTTTCTTT. Amino acids: CAISRGQGASEAFF.